Listed below are T cell receptor beta chains from one sample, sequenced in a study of blood T cell repertoires in COVID-19. The protocol was immunoSEQ multiplex PCR, while the TCRdb copy is restricted to in-frame clones and leaves out a portion. Among 200,000 to 250,000 clones listed, around 80% were seen once. Material for sequencing was peripheral blood. The receptors come from an elderly woman with active or convalescent COVID-19. Each CDR3 is given with its conserved first and last residue. The D gene is left open where the match is weak. For some rows the clone size is stated as once, few or many, or as a class when expanded; others skip it.

size	V	D	J	DNA	CDR3
.	TRBV4-3	TRBD2	TRBJ2-1	TGCGCCAGCAGCCAAGATCACCGGGGGACTAACAATGAGCAGTTCTTC	CASSQDHRGTNNEQFF
.	TRBV28	.	TRBJ1-1	TGTGCCAGCAGTTTGCCGGGGACTGAAGCTTTCTTT	CASSLPGTEAFF
.	TRBV11-2	TRBD1	TRBJ1-1	TGTGCCAGCACCGGACAGGGAAGAAAGTCAGGCACTGAAGCTTTCTTT	CASTGQGRKSGTEAFF
.	TRBV28	TRBD1	TRBJ2-5	TGTGCCAGCAGAAACTTCCCGGGACAGCAAGAGACCCAGTACTTC	CASRNFPGQQETQYF
once	TRBV19	TRBD1	TRBJ2-3	TGTGCCAGTAGTAATGGGGACAGGGTCACAGATACGCAGTATTTT	CASSNGDRVTDTQYF
.	TRBV27	TRBD1	TRBJ2-3	TGTGCCAGTCAGGGGCAGGGGGTGGGAGATACGCAGTATTTT	CASQGQGVGDTQYF
.	TRBV6-2/TRBV6-3	TRBD2	TRBJ2-4	TGTGCCAGCAGTTTAGCGGGAGTAGCCAAAAACATTCAGTACTTC	CASSLAGVAKNIQYF
.	TRBV3-1/TRBV3-2	.	TRBJ1-3	TGTGCCAGCAGCCAAGATCCCGTCCCAGGGGCAGGTGGAAACACCATATATTTT	CASSQDPVPGAGGNTIYF
.	TRBV2	.	TRBJ2-5	TGTGCCAGCAGTAAAGACGGTGAAGAGACCCAGTACTTC	CASSKDGEETQYF
.	TRBV15	TRBD1	TRBJ2-7	TGTGCCACCAGCGGTGGGGGGACCGGGACAGGGAAATCCGAGCAGTACTTC	CATSGGGTGTGKSEQYF
.	TRBV7-3	.	TRBJ2-5	TGTGCCAGCAGCCCGGGACTCTTGTACCAAGAGACCCAGTACTTC	CASSPGLLYQETQYF
.	TRBV29-1	.	TRBJ1-2	TGCAGCGTTGAAGATGACGGGGTCTATGGCTACACCTTC	CSVEDDGVYGYTF
.	TRBV28	TRBD1	TRBJ2-7	TGTGCCAGCAGTTTTGTGGGGACAGGGAGGTTCGAGCAGTACTTC	CASSFVGTGRFEQYF
.	TRBV11-2	.	TRBJ1-1	TGTGCCAGCAGCTTTATTGACAGTGGGACTGAAGCTTTCTTT	CASSFIDSGTEAFF
.	TRBV30	TRBD2	TRBJ2-3	TGTGCCTGGGGTGTCGGACTAGCGGGAGCTGATACGCAGTATTTT	CAWGVGLAGADTQYF
.	TRBV10-2	TRBD1	TRBJ2-7	TGCGCCAGCAGTGAGACCGACAGGGACCACGAGCAGTACTTC	CASSETDRDHEQYF
.	TRBV3-1/TRBV3-2	.	TRBJ2-3	TGTGCCAGCAGCCTTCGAGGTAGCGGCAACTCGGATACGCAGTATTTT	CASSLRGSGNSDTQYF
.	TRBV29-1	.	TRBJ2-3	TGCAGCGTTGGACTAGCAGATACGCAGTATTTT	CSVGLADTQYF
.	TRBV5-4	.	TRBJ2-1	TGTGCCAGCAGCTTGGGGCGGGCCTACAATGAGCAGTTCTTC	CASSLGRAYNEQFF
.	TRBV7-2	TRBD2	TRBJ2-2	TGTGCCAGCAGCTTAGCCGAGGTGGTAGCGGGACCCACCGGGGAGCTGTTTTTT	CASSLAEVVAGPTGELFF
.	TRBV29-1	TRBD1	TRBJ1-5	TGCAGCGTGGGGACAGGGGGCTACAATCAGCCCCAGCATTTT	CSVGTGGYNQPQHF
.	TRBV7-2	TRBD1	TRBJ1-2	TGTGCCAGCAGCGCGGGGACAGTCGATGGCTACACCTTC	CASSAGTVDGYTF
.	TRBV7-2	.	TRBJ1-1	TGTGCCAGCAGCGTAAACCCGGTAGACAAAGCTTTCTTT	CASSVNPVDKAFF
once	TRBV5-1	TRBD2	TRBJ2-3	TGCGCCAGCAGCTCGGAGGGACTAGCGGGGGGAGCAGATACGCAGTATTTT	CASSSEGLAGGADTQYF
.	TRBV19	.	TRBJ2-7	TGTGCCAGTAGTATGGGCCTCACCGAGCAGTACTTC	CASSMGLTEQYF
.	TRBV7-9	.	TRBJ2-4	TGTGCCAGCAGCTTAGCGATCGCGGGCAAAAACATTCAGTACTTC	CASSLAIAGKNIQYF
once	TRBV27	.	TRBJ1-6	TGTGCCAGCAGTCCCTGGGGCCGCCCCCTCCACTTT	CASSPWGRPLHF
.	TRBV21-1	.	TRBJ2-5	.	CASSPWGTGTQETQYF
.	TRBV18	TRBD1	TRBJ2-1	TGTGCCAGCTCACCGGGGACAGGCGTACGGGATGAGCAGTTCTTC	CASSPGTGVRDEQFF
once	TRBV19	TRBD1	TRBJ1-2	TGTGCCAGTACCAAAGCTGGGACAGGGAAATACTATGGCTACACCTTC	CASTKAGTGKYYGYTF
.	TRBV9	TRBD2	TRBJ2-7	TGTGCCAGCAGCGGGCAACTAGCGGGGCTGGGAGAGCAGTACTTC	CASSGQLAGLGEQYF
.	TRBV15	.	TRBJ1-3	TGTGCCACCAGCAGAGATCCTCGCCAGACACTCTCTGGAAACACCATATATTTT	CATSRDPRQTLSGNTIYF
once	TRBV15	TRBD1	TRBJ2-7	TGTGCCACCATGGACAGGGGCGACTACGAGCAGTACTTC	CATMDRGDYEQYF
.	TRBV7-2	.	TRBJ2-1	TGTGCCAGCAGCCCCGTTCTTCGGACTCAAAACAATGAGCAGTTCTTC	CASSPVLRTQNNEQFF
once	TRBV7-2	.	TRBJ2-3	TGTGCCAGCAGCTTCGGTTCGGCAGGAAGCACAGATACGCAGTATTTT	CASSFGSAGSTDTQYF
.	TRBV27	TRBD1	TRBJ2-3	TGTGCCAGCAGTTTGTCGGACAGGGGAGCAGATACGCAGTATTTT	CASSLSDRGADTQYF
.	TRBV7-7	TRBD1	TRBJ2-1	TGTGCCAGCAGCCTCGGACAGGGGGATTGGAATGAGCAGTTCTTC	CASSLGQGDWNEQFF
.	TRBV7-3	.	TRBJ2-1	TGTGCCAGCAGCTACCACAGGGACAATGAGCAGTTCTTC	CASSYHRDNEQFF
.	TRBV5-1	.	TRBJ2-2	TGCGCCAGCAGCTTGTCAGCGGTGAACACCGGGGAGCTGTTTTTT	CASSLSAVNTGELFF
.	TRBV11-2	.	TRBJ2-7	TGTGCCAGCACCACAGGCTCCTCCTACGAGCAGTACTTC	CASTTGSSYEQYF
.	TRBV5-1	TRBD1	TRBJ2-1	TGCGCCAGCAGCTTCATCGGGACAGGGGAGGAGCAGTTCTTC	CASSFIGTGEEQFF
.	TRBV6-1	TRBD2	TRBJ2-1	TGTGCCAGCAGTGAACTAGCGGGAGGGCCCAATGAGCAGTTCTTC	CASSELAGGPNEQFF
.	TRBV19	TRBD1	TRBJ2-3	TGTGCCAGTAGTATAGGGGGACAGGGGTTGACAGATACGCAGTATTTT	CASSIGGQGLTDTQYF
.	TRBV10-1	.	TRBJ1-5	TGCGCCAGCAGTGATGGGGGCCCGCACAATCAGCCCCAGCATTTT	CASSDGGPHNQPQHF
.	TRBV28	TRBD1	TRBJ1-2	TGTGCCAGCAGTTTTATAGGACAGGCCATCTATAGCTACACCTTC	CASSFIGQAIYSYTF
.	TRBV20-1	.	TRBJ2-1	TGCAGTGCTAGTTTCTCAGGCGGAGGGGATGAGCAGTTCTTC	CSASFSGGGDEQFF